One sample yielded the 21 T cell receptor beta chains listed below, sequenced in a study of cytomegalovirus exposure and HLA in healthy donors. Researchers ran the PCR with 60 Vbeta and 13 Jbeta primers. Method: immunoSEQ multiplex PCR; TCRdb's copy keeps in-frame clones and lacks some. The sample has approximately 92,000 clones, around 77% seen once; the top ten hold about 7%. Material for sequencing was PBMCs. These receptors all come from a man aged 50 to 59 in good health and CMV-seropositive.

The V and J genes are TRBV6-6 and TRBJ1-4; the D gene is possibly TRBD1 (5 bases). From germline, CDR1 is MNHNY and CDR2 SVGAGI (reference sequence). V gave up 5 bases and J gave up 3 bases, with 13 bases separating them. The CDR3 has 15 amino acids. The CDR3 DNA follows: TGTGCCAGCAGTGGGGGGTCCGCGTCTAATGAAAAACTGTTTTTT. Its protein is CASSGGSASNEKLFF.

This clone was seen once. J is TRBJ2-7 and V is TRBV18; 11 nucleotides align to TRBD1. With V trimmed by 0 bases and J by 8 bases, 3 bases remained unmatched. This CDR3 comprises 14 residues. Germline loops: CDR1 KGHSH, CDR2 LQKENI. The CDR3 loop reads CASSPPGQGDKQYF. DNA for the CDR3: TGTGCCAGCTCACCACCGGGACAGGGGGATAAGCAGTACTTC.

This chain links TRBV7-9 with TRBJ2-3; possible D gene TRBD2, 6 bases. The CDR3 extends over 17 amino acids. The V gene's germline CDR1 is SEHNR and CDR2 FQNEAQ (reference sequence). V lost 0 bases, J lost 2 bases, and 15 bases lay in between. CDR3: CASSLAVRRDATDTQYF. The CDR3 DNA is TGTGCCAGCAGCTTAGCTGTGAGGCGGGACGCCACAGATACGCAGTATTTT.

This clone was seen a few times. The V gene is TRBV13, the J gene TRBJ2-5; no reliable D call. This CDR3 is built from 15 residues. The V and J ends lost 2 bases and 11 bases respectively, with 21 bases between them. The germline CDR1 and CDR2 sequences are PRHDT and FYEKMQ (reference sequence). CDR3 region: CASSLKVQSQRGQYF. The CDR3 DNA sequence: TGTGCCAGCAGCTTAAAGGTACAGTCTCAACGTGGGCAGTACTTC.

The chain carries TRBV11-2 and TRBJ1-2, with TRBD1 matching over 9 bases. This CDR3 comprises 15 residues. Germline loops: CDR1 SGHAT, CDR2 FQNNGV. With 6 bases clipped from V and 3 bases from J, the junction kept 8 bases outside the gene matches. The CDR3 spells CASSSPTGGDYGYTF. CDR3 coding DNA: TGTGCCAGCAGTTCCCCGACAGGGGGGGACTATGGCTACACCTTC.

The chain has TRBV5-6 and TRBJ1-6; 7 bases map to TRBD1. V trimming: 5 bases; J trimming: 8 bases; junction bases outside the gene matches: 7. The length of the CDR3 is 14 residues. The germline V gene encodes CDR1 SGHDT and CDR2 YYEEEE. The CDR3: CASSYGQVDSPLHF. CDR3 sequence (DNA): TGTGCCAGCAGTTACGGACAGGTAGATTCACCCCTCCACTTT.

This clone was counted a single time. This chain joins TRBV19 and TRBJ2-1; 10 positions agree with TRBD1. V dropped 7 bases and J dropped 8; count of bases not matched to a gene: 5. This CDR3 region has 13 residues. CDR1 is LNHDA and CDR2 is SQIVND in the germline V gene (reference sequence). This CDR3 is CASKGQGGDEQFF. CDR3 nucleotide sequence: TGTGCCAGTAAAGGACAGGGGGGTGATGAGCAGTTCTTC.

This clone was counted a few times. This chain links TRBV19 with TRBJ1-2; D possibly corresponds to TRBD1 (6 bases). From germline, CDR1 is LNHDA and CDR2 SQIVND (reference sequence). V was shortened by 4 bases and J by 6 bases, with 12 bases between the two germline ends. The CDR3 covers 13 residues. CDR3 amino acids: CASSSQGLDGYTF. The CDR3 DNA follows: TGTGCCAGTAGTAGTCAGGGGCTGGATGGCTACACCTTC.

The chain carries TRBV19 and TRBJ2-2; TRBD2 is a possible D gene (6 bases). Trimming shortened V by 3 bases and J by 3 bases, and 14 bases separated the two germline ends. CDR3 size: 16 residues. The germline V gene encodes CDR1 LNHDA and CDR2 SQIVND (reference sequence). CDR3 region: CASSITRGAYTGELFF. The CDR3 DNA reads TGTGCCAGTAGTATCACGCGGGGTGCGTACACCGGGGAGCTGTTTTTT.

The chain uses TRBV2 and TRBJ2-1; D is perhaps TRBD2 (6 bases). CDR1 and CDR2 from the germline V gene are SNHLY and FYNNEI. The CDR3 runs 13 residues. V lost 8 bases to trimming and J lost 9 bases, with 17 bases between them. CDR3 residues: CASFAGLTPEQFF. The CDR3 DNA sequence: TGTGCCAGCTTCGCGGGGCTTACACCTGAGCAGTTCTTC.

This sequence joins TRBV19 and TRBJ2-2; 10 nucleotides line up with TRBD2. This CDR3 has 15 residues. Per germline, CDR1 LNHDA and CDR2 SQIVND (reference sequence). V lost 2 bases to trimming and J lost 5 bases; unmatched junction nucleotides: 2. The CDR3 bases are TGTGCCAGTAGTATAAAAGCGGGGGGGACCGGGGAGCTGTTTTTT. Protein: CASSIKAGGTGELFF.

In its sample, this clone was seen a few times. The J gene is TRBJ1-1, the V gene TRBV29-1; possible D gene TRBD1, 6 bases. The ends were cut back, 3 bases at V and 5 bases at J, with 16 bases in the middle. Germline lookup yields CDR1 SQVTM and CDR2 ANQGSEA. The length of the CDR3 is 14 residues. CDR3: CSVDEGERRTEAFF. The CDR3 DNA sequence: TGCAGCGTTGACGAGGGGGAACGGAGGACTGAAGCTTTCTTT.

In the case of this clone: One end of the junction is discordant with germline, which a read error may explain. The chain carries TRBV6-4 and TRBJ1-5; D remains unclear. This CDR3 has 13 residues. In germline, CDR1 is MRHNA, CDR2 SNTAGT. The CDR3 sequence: CASSGEVGQPQNF. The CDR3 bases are TGTGCCAGCAGCGGGGAGGTCGGTCAGCCCCAGAATTTT.

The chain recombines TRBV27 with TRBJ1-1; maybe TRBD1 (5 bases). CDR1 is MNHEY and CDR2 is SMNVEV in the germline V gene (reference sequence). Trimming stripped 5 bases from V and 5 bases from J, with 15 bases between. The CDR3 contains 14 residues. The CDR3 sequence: CASSPRDGITEAFF. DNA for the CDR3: TGTGCCAGCAGTCCGCGGGACGGAATAACTGAAGCTTTCTTT.

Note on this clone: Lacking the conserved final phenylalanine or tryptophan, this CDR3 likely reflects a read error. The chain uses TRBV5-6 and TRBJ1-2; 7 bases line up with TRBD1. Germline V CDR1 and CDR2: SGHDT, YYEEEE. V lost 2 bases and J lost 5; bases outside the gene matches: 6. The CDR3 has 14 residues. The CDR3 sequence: CASSFGQAFYGYTS. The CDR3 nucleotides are TGTGCCAGCAGCTTCGGACAGGCCTTTTATGGCTACACCTCC.

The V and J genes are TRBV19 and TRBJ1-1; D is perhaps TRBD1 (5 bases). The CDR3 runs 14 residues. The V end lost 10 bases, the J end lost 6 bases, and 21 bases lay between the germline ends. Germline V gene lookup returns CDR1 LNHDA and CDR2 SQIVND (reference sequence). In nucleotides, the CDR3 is TGTGCCACAAGGGGCCGGAGAGAGACCCCTGAAGCTTTCTTT. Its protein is CATRGRRETPEAFF.

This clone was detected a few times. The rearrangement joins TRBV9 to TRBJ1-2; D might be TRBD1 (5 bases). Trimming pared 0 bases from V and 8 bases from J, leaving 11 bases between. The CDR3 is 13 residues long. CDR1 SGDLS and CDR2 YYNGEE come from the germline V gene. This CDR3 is CASSVVSGKGYTF. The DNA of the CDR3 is TGTGCCAGCAGCGTAGTCTCAGGGAAGGGCTACACCTTC.

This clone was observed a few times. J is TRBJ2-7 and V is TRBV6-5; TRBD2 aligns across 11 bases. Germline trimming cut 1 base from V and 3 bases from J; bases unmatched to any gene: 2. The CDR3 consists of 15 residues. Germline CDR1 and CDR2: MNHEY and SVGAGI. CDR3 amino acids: CASSYLAGGLYEQYF. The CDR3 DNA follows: TGTGCCAGCAGTTACTTAGCGGGGGGGCTCTACGAGCAGTACTTC.

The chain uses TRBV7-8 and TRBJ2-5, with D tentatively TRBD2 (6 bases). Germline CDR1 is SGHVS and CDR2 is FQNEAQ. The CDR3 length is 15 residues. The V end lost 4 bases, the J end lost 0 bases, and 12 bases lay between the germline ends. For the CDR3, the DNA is TGTGCCAGCAGCTGGGCTCGGGGGAACCAAGAGACCCAGTACTTC. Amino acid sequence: CASSWARGNQETQYF.

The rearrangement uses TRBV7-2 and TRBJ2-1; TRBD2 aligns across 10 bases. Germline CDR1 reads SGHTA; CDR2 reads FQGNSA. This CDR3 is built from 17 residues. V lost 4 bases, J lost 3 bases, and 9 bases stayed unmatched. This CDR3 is CASSSISGGLNYNEQFF. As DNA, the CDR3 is TGTGCCAGCAGCTCCATTAGCGGGGGGTTGAACTACAATGAGCAGTTCTTC.

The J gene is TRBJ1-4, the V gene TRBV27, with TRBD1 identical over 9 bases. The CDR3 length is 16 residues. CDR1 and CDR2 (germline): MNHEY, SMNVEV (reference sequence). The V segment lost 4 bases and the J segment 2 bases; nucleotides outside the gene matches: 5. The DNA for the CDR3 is TGTGCCAGCAGTTCCCGACAGGGGGTTACTAATGAAAAACTGTTTTTT. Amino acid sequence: CASSSRQGVTNEKLFF.